The present T cell receptor (beta chain) was sequenced within a study of CD8+ T cells in alopecia areata. With 5 bases removed from V and 1 base from J, the gap between germline ends came to 15 bases. CDR3 length equals 14 residues. Germline values: CDR1 SQVTM, CDR2 ANQGSEA. Following extraction, RNA underwent reverse transcription to cDNA, which served as the sequencing template. Profiled with immunoSEQ multiplex PCR; TCRdb holds only in-frame clones, not every one. The sample lists 150,000 or so clones; 47% were seen once. This clone was detected only a few times. Antigen unknown. Patients with alopecia areata provided lesional scalp punch biopsies as well as peripheral blood. Sorting from PBMCs produced CD4+ and CD8+ T cells. Findings and limits, study-wide: In lesional scalp, particularly from alopecia totalis/universalis, clonality was higher than in normal scalp. Patients shared TCRs less clearly than mice did, possibly for HLA-related reasons.

The material sequenced was CD4+ T cells sorted from blood. This sequence was found in a human donor with alopecia areata. The V call is TRBV29-1, the J call TRBJ2-7, with D possibly being TRBD1 (6 bases). CDR3 bases: TGCAGCGTTATACAGGGTCCGTGGTCCTACGAGCAGTACTTC. Amino acids: CSVIQGPWSYEQYF.